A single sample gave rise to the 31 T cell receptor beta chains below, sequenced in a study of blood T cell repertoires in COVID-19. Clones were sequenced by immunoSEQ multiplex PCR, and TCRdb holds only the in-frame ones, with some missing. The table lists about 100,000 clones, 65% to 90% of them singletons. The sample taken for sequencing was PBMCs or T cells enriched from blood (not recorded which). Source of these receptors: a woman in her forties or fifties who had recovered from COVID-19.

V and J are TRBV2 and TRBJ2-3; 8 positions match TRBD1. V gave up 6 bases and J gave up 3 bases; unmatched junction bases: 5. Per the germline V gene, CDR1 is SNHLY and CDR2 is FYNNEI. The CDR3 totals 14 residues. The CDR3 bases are TGTGCCAGCAGGATTGACAGGGGTACAGATACGCAGTATTTT. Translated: CASRIDRGTDTQYF.

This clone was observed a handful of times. The CDR3 bases are TGTGCCAGCAGTCGTACAAGCAATCAGCCCCAGCATTTT. The encoded protein is CASSRTSNQPQHF. J is TRBJ1-5 and V is TRBV27, with D unclear. Trimming left V 5 bases short and J 1 base short, with 6 bases between. This CDR3 comprises 13 residues. In germline, CDR1 is MNHEY, CDR2 SMNVEV (reference sequence).

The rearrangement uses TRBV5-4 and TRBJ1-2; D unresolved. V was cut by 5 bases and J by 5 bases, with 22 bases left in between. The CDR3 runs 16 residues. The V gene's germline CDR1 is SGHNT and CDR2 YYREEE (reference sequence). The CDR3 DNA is TGTGCCAGCAGACCCTACGGTTCCGGGGTCGGGTATGGCTACACCTTC. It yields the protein CASRPYGSGVGYGYTF.

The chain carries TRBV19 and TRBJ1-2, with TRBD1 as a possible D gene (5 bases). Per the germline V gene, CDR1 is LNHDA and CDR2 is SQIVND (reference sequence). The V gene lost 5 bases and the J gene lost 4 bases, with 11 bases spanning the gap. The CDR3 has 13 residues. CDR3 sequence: CASSALGGYGYTF. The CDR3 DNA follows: TGTGCCAGTAGTGCCCTGGGGGGCTATGGCTACACCTTC.

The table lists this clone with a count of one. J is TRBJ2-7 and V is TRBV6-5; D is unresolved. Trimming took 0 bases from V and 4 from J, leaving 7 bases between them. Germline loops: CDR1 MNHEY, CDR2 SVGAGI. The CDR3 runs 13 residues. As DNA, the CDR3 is TGTGCCAGCAGTTACTCTCCCTTTTACGAGCAGTACTTC. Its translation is CASSYSPFYEQYF.

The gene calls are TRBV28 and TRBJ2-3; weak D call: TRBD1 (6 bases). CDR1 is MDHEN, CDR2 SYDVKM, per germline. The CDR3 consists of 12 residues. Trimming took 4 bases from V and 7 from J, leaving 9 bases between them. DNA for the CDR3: TGTGCCAGCAGTTCGGACAGAAATACGCAGTATTTT. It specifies CASSSDRNTQYF.

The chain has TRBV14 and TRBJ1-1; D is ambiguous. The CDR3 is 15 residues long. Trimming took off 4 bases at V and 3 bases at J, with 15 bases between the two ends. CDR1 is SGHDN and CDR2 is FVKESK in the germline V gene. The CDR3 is CASSPQIAEDTEAFF. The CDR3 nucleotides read TGTGCCAGCAGCCCCCAAATAGCCGAGGACACTGAAGCTTTCTTT.

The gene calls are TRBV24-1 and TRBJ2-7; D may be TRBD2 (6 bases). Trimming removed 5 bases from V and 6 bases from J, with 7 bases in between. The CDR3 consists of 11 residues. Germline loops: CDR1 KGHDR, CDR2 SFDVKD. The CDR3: CATSVGGEQYF. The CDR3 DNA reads TGTGCCACCAGTGTGGGGGGCGAGCAGTACTTC.

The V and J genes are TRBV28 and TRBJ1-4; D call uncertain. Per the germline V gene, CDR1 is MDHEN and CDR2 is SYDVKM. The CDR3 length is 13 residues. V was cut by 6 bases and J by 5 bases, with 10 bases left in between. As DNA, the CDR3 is TGTGCCAGCAGGACACAACCCAATGAAAAACTGTTTTTT. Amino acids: CASRTQPNEKLFF. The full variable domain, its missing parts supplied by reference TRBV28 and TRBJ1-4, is DVKVTQSSRYLVKRTGEKVFLECVQDMDHENMFWYRQDPGLGLRLIYFSYDVKMKEKGDIPEGYSVSREKKERFSLILESASTNQTSMYLCASRTQPNEKLFFGSGTQLSVL.

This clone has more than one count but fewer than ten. The CDR3 DNA sequence: TGTGCCAGCAGCGCGGGTCGACCTAATTCACCCCTCCACTTT. Protein product: CASSAGRPNSPLHF. This chain connects TRBV2 to TRBJ1-6, with no clear D. This CDR3 spans 14 amino acids. Trimming pared 6 bases from V and 6 bases from J, leaving 12 bases between. Germline CDR1 and CDR2: SNHLY and FYNNEI.

The CDR3 is CASSRGFQGNTIYF. In nucleotides, the CDR3 is TGTGCCAGCAGCCGAGGGTTCCAGGGAAACACCATATATTTT. The chain combines TRBV6-2 or TRBV6-3 with TRBJ1-3; no clear D. Trimming took off 6 bases at V and 4 bases at J, with 13 bases between the two ends. Germline CDR1 is MNHEY and CDR2 is SVGEGT. CDR3 length equals 14 residues.

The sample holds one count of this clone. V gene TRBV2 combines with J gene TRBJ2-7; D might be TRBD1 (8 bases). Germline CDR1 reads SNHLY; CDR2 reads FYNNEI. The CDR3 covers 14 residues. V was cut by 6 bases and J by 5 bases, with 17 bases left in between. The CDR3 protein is CASSATGGANEQYF. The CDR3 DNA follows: TGTGCCAGCAGCGCTACAGGGGGGGCCAACGAGCAGTACTTC.

The DNA of the CDR3 is TGTGCCACTGGGGCAAACAGGGGGCAACAAGCTTTCTTT. Residues: CATGANRGQQAFF. The chain combines TRBV6-5 with TRBJ1-1; the match to TRBD1 covers 9 bases. Germline assignment: CDR1 MNHEY and CDR2 SVGAGI. CDR3 length: 13 amino acids. V lost 10 bases to trimming and J lost 9 bases; unmatched junction nucleotides: 12.

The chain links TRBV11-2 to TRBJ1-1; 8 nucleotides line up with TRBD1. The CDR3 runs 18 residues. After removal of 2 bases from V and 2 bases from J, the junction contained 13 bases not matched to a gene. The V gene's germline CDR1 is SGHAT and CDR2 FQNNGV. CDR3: CASSLLLGQGARNTEAFF. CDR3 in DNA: TGTGCCAGCAGCTTACTTCTAGGGCAGGGGGCGCGTAACACTGAAGCTTTCTTT.

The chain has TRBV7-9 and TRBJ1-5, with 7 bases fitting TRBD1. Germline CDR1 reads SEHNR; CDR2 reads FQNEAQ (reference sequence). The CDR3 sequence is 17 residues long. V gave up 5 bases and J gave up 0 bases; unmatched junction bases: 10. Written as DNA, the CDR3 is TGTGCCAGCAGCGCACGGACAGGCCCGAATAGCAATCAGCCCCAGCATTTT. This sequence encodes CASSARTGPNSNQPQHF.

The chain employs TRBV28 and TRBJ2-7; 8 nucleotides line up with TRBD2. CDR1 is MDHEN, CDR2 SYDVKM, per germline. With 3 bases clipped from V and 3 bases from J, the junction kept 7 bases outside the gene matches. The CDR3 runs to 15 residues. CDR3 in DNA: TGTGCCAGCAGTTTTCAAGCGGGGGCCCACTACGAGCAGTACTTC. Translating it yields CASSFQAGAHYEQYF.

CDR3 protein: CASSMGGDTLIAVYGYTF. CDR3 nucleotide sequence: TGTGCCAGCTCGATGGGGGGGGACACATTAATTGCGGTCTATGGCTACACCTTC. This chain connects TRBV28 to TRBJ1-2; possibly TRBD1 for D (6 bases). CDR3 length: 18 residues. V was clipped by 8 bases and J by 4 bases, with 29 bases between them. The V gene's germline CDR1 is MDHEN and CDR2 SYDVKM.

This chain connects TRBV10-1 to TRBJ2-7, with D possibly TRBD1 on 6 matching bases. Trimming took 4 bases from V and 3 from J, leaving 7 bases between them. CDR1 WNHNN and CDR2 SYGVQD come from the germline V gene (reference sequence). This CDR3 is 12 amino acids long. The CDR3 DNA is TGCGCCAGCAGTGGAGGGGGCTACGAGCAGTACTTC. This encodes CASSGGGYEQYF.

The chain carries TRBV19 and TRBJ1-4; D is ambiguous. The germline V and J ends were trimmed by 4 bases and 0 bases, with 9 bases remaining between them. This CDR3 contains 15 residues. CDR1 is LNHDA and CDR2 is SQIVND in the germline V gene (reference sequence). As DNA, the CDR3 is TGTGCCAGTAGTAGCCCGAAGCCAACTAATGAAAAACTGTTTTTT. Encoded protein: CASSSPKPTNEKLFF.

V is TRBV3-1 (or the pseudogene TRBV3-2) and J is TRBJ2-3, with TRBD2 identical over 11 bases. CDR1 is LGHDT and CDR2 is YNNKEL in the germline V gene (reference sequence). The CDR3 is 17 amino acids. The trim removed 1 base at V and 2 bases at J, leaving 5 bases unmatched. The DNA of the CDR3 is TGTGCCAGCAGCCAAGTCAGACTAGCGGGGAACACAGATACGCAGTATTTT. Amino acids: CASSQVRLAGNTDTQYF.

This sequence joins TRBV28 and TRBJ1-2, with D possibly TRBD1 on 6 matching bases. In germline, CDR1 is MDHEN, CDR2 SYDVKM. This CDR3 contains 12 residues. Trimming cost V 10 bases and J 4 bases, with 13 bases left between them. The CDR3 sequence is CATEDRTYGYTF. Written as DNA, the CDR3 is TGTGCCACCGAAGACAGGACCTATGGCTACACCTTC.

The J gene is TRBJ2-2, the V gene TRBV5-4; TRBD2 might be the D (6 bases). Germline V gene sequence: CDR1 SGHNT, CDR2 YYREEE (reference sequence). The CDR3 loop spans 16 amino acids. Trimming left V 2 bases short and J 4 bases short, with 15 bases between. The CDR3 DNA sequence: TGTGCCAGCAGCTTAGGACTACTAACGGGCACCGGGGAGCTGTTTTTT. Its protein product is CASSLGLLTGTGELFF.

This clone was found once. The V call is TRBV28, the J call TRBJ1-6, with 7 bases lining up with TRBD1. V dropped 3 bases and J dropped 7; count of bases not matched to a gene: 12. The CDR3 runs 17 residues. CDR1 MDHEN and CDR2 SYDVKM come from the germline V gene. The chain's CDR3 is CASSFPSYRGRNSPLHF. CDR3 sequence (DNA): TGTGCCAGCAGTTTCCCATCTTACAGGGGTCGGAATTCACCCCTCCACTTT.

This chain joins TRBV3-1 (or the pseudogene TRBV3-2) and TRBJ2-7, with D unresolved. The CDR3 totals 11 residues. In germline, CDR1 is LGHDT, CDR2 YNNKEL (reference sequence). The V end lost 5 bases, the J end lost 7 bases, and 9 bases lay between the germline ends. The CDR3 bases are TGTGCCAGCAGCACCCTGAGGGAGCAGTACTTC. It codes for CASSTLREQYF.

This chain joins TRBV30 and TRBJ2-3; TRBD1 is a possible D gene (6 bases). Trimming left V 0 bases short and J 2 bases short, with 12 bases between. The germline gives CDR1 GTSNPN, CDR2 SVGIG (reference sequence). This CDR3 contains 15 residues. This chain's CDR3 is CAWSVGGRNTDTQYF. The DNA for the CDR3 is TGTGCCTGGAGTGTAGGGGGACGAAACACAGATACGCAGTATTTT.

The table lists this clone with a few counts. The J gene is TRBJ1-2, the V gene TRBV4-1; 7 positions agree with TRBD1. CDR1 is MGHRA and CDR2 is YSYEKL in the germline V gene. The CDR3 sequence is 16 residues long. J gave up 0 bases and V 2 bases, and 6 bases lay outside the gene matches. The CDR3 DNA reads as TGCGCCAGCAGCCAATTATTAACAGGGGCTAACTATGGCTACACCTTC. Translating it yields CASSQLLTGANYGYTF.

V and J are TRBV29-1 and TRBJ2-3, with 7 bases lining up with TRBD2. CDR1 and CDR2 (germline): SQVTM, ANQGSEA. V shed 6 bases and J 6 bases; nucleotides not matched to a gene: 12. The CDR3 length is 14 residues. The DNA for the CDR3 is TGCAGCGTAACGGGACGGGGGGAGAGGGATACGCAGTATTTT. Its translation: CSVTGRGERDTQYF.

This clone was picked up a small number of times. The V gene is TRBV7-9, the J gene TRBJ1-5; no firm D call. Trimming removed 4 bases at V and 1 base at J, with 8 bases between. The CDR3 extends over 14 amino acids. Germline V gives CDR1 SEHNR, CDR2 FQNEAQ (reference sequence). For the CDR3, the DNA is TGTGCCAGCAGCTATGAACTGAGCAATCAGCCCCAGCATTTT. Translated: CASSYELSNQPQHF.

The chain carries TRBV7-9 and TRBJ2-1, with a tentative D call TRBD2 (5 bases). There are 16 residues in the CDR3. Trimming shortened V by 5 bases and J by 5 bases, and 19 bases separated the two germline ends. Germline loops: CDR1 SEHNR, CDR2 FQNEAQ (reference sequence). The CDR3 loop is CASSPGRSGRNNEQFF. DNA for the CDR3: TGTGCCAGCAGCCCCGGTAGGAGCGGAAGAAACAATGAGCAGTTCTTC.

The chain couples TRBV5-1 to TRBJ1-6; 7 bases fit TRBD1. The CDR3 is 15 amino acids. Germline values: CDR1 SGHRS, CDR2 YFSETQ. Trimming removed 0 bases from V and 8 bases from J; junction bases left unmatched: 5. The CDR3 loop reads CASSLATGRDSPLHF. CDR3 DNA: TGCGCCAGCAGCTTGGCGACAGGGAGAGATTCACCCCTCCACTTT. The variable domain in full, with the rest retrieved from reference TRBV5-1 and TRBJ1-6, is KAGVTQTPRYLIKTRGQQVTLSCSPISGHRSVSWYQQTPGQGLQFLFEYFSETQRNKGNFPGRFSGRQFSNSRSEMNVSTLELGDSALYLCASSLATGRDSPLHFGNGTRLTVT.

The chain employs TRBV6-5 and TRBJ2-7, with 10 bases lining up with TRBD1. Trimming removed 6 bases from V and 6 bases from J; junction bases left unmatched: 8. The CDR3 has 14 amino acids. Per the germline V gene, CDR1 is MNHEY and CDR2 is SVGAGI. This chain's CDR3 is CASRTGTGAREQYF. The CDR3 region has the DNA TGTGCCAGCAGGACCGGGACAGGGGCCCGCGAGCAGTACTTC.